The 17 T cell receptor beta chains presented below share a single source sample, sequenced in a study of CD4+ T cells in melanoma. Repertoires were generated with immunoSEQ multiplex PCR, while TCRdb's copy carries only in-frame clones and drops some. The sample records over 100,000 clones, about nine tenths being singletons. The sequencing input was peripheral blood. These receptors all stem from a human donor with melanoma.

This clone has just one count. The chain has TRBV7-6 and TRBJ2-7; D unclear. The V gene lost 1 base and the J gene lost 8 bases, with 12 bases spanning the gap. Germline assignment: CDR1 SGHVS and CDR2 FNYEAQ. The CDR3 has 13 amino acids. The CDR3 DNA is TGTGCCAGCAGCTTAGAAGCGCAGAGGCAGCAGTACTTC. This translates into CASSLEAQRQQYF.

The CDR3 DNA reads as TGTGCCAGCAGCTTGGGCTACGAGCAGTACTTC. Its translation: CASSLGYEQYF. V usage is TRBV5-4 and J usage is TRBJ2-7; D not certain. The CDR3 covers 11 residues. Per germline, CDR1 SGHNT and CDR2 YYREEE (reference sequence). V lost 0 bases and J 3 bases, leaving 1 base between the germline ends.

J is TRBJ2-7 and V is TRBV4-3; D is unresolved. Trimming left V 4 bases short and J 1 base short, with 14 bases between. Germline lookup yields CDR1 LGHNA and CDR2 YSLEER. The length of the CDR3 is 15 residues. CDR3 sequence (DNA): TGCGCCAGCAGCCGGCTCCGGGCCCAGTCCTACGAGCAGTACTTC. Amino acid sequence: CASSRLRAQSYEQYF.

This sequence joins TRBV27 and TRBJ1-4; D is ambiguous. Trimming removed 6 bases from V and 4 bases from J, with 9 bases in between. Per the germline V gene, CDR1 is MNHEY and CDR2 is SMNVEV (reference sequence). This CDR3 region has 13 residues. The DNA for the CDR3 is TGTGCCAGCAGACTCGCCAATAATGAAAAACTGTTTTTT. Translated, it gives CASRLANNEKLFF.

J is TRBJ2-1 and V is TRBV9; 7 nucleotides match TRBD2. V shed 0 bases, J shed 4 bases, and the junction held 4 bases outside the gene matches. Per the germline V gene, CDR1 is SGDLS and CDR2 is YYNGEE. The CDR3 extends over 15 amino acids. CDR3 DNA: TGTGCCAGCAGCGTAGATCGCGGGGGTTACAATGAGCAGTTCTTC. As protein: CASSVDRGGYNEQFF.

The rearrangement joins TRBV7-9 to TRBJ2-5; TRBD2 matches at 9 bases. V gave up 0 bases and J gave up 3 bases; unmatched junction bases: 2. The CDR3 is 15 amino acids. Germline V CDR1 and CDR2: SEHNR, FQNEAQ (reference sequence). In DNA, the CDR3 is TGTGCCAGCAGCTTAGCCGCGGGGGGGGAAGAGACCCAGTACTTC. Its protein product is CASSLAAGGEETQYF.

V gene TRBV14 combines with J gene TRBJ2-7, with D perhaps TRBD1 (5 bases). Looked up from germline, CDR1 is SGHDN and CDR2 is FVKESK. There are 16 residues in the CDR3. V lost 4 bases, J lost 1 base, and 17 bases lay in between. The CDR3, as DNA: TGTGCCAGCAGCCCCTCGATCGCAGGGTGGTCCTACGAGCAGTACTTC. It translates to CASSPSIAGWSYEQYF. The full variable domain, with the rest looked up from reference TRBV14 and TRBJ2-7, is EAGVTQFPSHSVIEKGQTVTLRCDPISGHDNLYWYRRVMGKEIKFLLHFVKESKQDESGMPNNRFLAERTGGTYSTLKVQPAELEDSGVYFCASSPSIAGWSYEQYFGPGTRLTVT.

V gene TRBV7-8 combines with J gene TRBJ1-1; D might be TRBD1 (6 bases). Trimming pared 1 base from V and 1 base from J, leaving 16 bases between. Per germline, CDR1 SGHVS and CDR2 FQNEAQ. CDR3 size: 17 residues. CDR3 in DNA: TGTGCCAGCAGCTTAGGCCCTAGGGGGAAAGGGAACACTGAAGCTTTCTTT. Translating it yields CASSLGPRGKGNTEAFF.

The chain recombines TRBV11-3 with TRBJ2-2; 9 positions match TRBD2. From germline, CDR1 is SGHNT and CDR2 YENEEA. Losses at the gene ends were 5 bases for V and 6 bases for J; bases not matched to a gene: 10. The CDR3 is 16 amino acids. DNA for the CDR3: TGTGCCAGCAGCCGCGCCGGGACTAGCAGCCCCGGGGAGCTGTTTTTT. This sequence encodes CASSRAGTSSPGELFF.

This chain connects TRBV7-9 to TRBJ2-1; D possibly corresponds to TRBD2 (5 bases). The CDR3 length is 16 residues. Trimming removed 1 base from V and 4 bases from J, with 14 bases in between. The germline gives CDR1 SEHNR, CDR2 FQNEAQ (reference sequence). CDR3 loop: CASSLVLTGIYNEQFF. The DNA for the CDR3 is TGTGCCAGCAGCTTAGTCCTAACGGGGATATACAATGAGCAGTTCTTC.

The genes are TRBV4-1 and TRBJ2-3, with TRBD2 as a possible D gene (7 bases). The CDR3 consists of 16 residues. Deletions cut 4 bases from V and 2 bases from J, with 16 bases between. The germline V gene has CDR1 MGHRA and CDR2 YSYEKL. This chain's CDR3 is CASSRGGGATTDTQYF. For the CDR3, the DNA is TGCGCCAGCAGCCGGGGAGGGGGGGCCACCACAGATACGCAGTATTTT.

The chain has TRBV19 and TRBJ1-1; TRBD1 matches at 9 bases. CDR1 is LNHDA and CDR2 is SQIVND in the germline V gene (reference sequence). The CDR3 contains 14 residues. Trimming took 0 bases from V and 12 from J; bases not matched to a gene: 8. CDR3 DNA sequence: TGTGCCAGTAGTATAGATCTTGGGACAGGGAGACCTTTCTTT. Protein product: CASSIDLGTGRPFF.

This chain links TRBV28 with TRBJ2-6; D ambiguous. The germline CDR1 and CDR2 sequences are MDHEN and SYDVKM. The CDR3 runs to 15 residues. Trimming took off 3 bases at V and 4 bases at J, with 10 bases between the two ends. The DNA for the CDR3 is TGTGCCAGCAGTTTTCCCGGGTCAGGGGCCAACGTCCTGACTTTC. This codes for CASSFPGSGANVLTF. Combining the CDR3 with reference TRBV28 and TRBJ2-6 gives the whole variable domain DVKVTQSSRYLVKRTGEKVFLECVQDMDHENMFWYRQDPGLGLRLIYFSYDVKMKEKGDIPEGYSVSREKKERFSLILESASTNQTSMYLCASSFPGSGANVLTFGAGSRLTVL.

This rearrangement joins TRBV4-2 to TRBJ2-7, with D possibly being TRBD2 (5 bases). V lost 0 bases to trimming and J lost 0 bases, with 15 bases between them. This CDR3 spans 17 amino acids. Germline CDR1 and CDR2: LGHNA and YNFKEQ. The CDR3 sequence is CASSQEPSGLSSYEQYF. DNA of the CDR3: TGTGCCAGCAGCCAAGAACCCTCGGGGTTAAGCTCCTACGAGCAGTACTTC.

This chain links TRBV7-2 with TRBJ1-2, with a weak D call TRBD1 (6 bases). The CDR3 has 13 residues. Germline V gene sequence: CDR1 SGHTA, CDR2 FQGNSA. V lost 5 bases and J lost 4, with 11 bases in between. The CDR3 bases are TGTGCCAGCAGCCCAGGGGCCCCCTATGGCTACACCTTC. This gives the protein CASSPGAPYGYTF.

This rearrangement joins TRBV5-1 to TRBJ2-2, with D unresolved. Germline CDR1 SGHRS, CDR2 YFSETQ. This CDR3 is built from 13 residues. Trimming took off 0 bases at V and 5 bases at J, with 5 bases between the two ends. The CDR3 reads CASSLGATGELFF. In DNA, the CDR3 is TGCGCCAGCAGCTTGGGTGCAACCGGGGAGCTGTTTTTT.

The CDR3 region has the DNA TGTGCCAGCAGCTTATTTCCGACAGGGGGTCGGGTCGGGGAGCTGTTTTTT. This translates into CASSLFPTGGRVGELFF. The gene calls are TRBV7-9 and TRBJ2-2, with 9 bases that match TRBD1. V gave up 2 bases and J gave up 7 bases; unmatched junction bases: 11. Germline V gene data show CDR1 as SEHNR and CDR2 as FQNEAQ (reference sequence). The CDR3 contains 17 residues.